This TCR beta chain was observed in a study of blood T cell repertoires in COVID-19. Libraries were prepared by immunoSEQ multiplex PCR; TCRdb keeps only in-frame clonotypes and omits some of them. Among about 130,000 clones listed, over 75% were seen once. Germline V gives CDR1 SNHLY, CDR2 FYNNEI. The CDR3 consists of 16 residues. The germline V and J ends were trimmed by 6 bases and 1 base, with 17 bases remaining between them. This receptor was identified in a woman aged 80 or over with acute or convalescent COVID-19. The sequenced sample was peripheral blood. The chain recombines TRBV2 with TRBJ2-3, with D possibly TRBD2 on 7 matching bases. CDR3 sequence (DNA): TGTGCCAGCAGAACAGGGAGGGCGACTCGCACAGATACGCAGTATTTT. Its translation: CASRTGRATRTDTQYF.